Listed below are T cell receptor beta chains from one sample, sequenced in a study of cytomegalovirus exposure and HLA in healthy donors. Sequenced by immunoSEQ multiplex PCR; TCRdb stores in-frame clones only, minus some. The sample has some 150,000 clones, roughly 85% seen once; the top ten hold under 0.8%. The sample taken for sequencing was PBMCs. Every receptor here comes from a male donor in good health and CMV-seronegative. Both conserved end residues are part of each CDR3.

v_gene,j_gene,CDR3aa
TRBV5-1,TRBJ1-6,CASSWGLGPDSPLHF
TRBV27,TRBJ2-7,CASSFDSSGSYEQYF
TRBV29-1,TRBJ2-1,CSGSESYNEQFF
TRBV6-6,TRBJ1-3,CASQAGGYGNTIYF
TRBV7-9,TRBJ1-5,CSSSKDRINQPQHF
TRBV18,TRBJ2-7,CASSRLAGEGEQYF
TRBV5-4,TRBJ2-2,CASSLYYGAANTGELFF
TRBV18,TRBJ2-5,CASSPGSRETQYF
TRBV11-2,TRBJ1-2,CASSSAGGYTF
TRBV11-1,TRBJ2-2,CASRGQGPGELFF
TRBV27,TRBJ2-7,CASSREGYEQYF
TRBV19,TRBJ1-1,CASSTLAGNTEAFF
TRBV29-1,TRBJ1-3,CSVGRQGGNTIYF
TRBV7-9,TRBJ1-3,CASSPGTGVGNTIYF
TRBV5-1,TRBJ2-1,CASSADRFGQFF
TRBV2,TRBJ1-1,CASKGEGETFF
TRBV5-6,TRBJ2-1,CASSQGTGFYNEQFF
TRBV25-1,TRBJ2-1,CASSEPSRSYNEQFF
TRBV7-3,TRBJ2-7,CASRSGTSGSFGEQYF
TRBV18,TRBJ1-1,CASSPGQGALNTEAFF
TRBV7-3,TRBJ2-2,CASSFGQGQPGTGELFF
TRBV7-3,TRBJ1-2,CASSSGQGDYGYTF
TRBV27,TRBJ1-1,CASRHRGSPNTEAFF
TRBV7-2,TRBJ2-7,CASSLRGGQGAREQYF
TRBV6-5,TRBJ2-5,CASQRFGQETQYF
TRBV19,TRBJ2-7,CASSTQGVPYEQYF
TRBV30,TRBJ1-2,CAWARDRGSGYTF
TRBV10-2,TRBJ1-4,CASTPTVHEKLFF
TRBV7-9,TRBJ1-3,CSVPSPRGNTIYF
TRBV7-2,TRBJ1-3,CASSLHRTGNSGNTIYF
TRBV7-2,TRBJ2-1,CASSPGGTGGPNEQFF
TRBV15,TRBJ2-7,CATSRENRDYEQYF
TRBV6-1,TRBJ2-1,CASSEWVGGTYNEQFF
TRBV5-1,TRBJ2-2,CATQTNTGELFF
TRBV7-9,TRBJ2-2,CSSSRLITGELFF
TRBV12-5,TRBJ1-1,CASGLVQANTEAFF
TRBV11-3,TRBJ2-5,CASSRGGETQYF
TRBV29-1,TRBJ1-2,CSVEGSGYGYTF
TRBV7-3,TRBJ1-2,CASSAEPTRPQRHYGYTF
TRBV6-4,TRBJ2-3,CASSEEAGGADTQYF
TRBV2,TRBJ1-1,CASQRDRASKNTEAFF
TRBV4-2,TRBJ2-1,CASSQEAGTGGDEQFF
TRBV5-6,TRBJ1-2,CASSLGTGVNYGYTF
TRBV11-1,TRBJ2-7,CASSPDRSSYEQYF
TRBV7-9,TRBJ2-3,CASRPSSGVDTQYF
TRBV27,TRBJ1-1,CASSFVHGGESTEAFF
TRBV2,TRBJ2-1,CASSAVAVYNEQFF
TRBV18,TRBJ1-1,CASSRGQASDTEAFF
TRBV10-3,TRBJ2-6,CAISAGEGPSGANVLTF
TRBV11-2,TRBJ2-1,CASSPAGTTRGEQFF
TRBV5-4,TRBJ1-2,CASSLGGQGRFYTF
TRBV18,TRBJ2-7,CASSTGLAGVHEQYF
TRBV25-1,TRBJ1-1,CASSRDSAYTEAFF
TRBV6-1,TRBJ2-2,CASSETGTGIGELFF
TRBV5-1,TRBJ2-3,CASSLGGPADTQYF
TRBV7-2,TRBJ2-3,CASSLGSPDTQYF
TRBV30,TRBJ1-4,CAWSVLQGFNEKLFF